The 27 T cell receptor beta chains given below trace back to one sample, sequenced in a study of blood T cell repertoires in COVID-19. Here immunoSEQ multiplex PCR was the method, and the copy in TCRdb shows in-frame clones only, minus some. The table records fewer than 300,000 clones, roughly nine tenths of them present only once. Material for sequencing was peripheral blood. These receptors were obtained from a woman under 40 with COVID-19, enrolled during active disease.

The V and J genes are TRBV19 and TRBJ2-7; 9 bases map to TRBD2. The CDR3 runs to 15 residues. Germline V lookup: CDR1 LNHDA, CDR2 SQIVND (reference sequence). V was clipped by 7 bases and J by 2 bases; unmatched bases: 9. As DNA, the CDR3 is TGTGCCAGTACCCCGCGGGGGGGTCGCGCCTACGAGCAGTACTTC. It translates to CASTPRGGRAYEQYF.

The chain joins TRBV6-6 to TRBJ2-3, with a weak D call TRBD2 (6 bases). The CDR3 contains 13 residues. Deletions cut 7 bases from V and 1 base from J, with 9 bases between. Per germline, CDR1 MNHNY and CDR2 SVGAGI (reference sequence). In DNA form, the CDR3 reads TGTGCCAGCATAGCTAGCGGCACAGATACGCAGTATTTT. It specifies CASIASGTDTQYF.

V usage is TRBV19 and J usage is TRBJ1-5; D gene ambiguous. The germline gives CDR1 LNHDA, CDR2 SQIVND (reference sequence). Trimming removed 3 bases at V and 7 bases at J, with 10 bases between. This CDR3 region has 13 residues. CDR3 amino acids: CASSIRIRQPQHF. DNA for the CDR3: TGTGCCAGTAGTATCAGGATACGCCAGCCCCAGCATTTT.

This chain joins TRBV5-4 and TRBJ1-1, with D possibly matching TRBD1 (5 bases). CDR3 length: 13 residues. The V gene lost 4 bases and the J gene lost 13 bases, with 20 bases spanning the gap. Per germline, CDR1 SGHNT and CDR2 YYREEE (reference sequence). The CDR3 is CASSIEGWGVRFF. The CDR3 coding sequence is TGTGCCAGCAGCATCGAGGGGTGGGGGGTGCGTTTCTTT. Using reference TRBV5-4 and TRBJ1-1 for the parts outside the CDR3, the full variable domain is ETGVTQSPTHLIKTRGQQVTLRCSSQSGHNTVSWYQQALGQGPQFIFQYYREEENGRGNFPPRFSGLQFPNYSSELNVNALELDDSALYLCASSIEGWGVRFFGQGTRLTVV.

The chain recombines TRBV19 with TRBJ2-3; D possibly corresponds to TRBD1 (6 bases). The CDR3 sequence is 15 residues long. Per the germline V gene, CDR1 is LNHDA and CDR2 is SQIVND (reference sequence). The V end lost 7 bases, the J end lost 0 bases, and 14 bases lay between the germline ends. The CDR3 nucleotides read TGTGCCAGTAAACTCGGGACACGGAGCACAGATACGCAGTATTTT. This encodes CASKLGTRSTDTQYF. The full variable domain, completed using reference TRBV19 and TRBJ2-3, is DGGITQSPKYLFRKEGQNVTLSCEQNLNHDAMYWYRQDPGQGLRLIYYSQIVNDFQKGDIAEGYSVSREKKESFPLTVTSAQKNPTAFYLCASKLGTRSTDTQYFGPGTRLTVL.

The genes are TRBV30 and TRBJ2-1, with D perhaps TRBD2 (6 bases). The CDR3 runs 13 residues. Trimming stripped 0 bases from V and 8 bases from J, with 11 bases between. Per germline, CDR1 GTSNPN and CDR2 SVGIG (reference sequence). This chain's CDR3 is CAWSVTSLDEQFF. The CDR3 nucleotides are TGTGCCTGGAGTGTTACTAGCTTAGATGAGCAGTTCTTC.

The V and J genes are TRBV20-1 and TRBJ2-1; tentatively, D is TRBD2 (5 bases). Germline V lookup: CDR1 DFQATT, CDR2 SNEGSKA (reference sequence). The CDR3 length is 11 residues. Between the trimmed V and J ends, which lost 6 bases and 7 bases, there was a span of 10 bases. CDR3 sequence reads: CSAGVTNEQFF. The CDR3 coding sequence is TGCAGTGCGGGAGTAACGAATGAGCAGTTCTTC.

This chain connects TRBV29-1 to TRBJ1-2; D unresolved. This CDR3 has 11 amino acids. The germline CDR1 and CDR2 sequences are SQVTM and ANQGSEA. The germline V and J ends were trimmed by 5 bases and 3 bases, with 7 bases remaining between them. The CDR3 sequence is CSVNQDYGYTF. For the CDR3, the DNA is TGCAGCGTTAATCAGGACTATGGCTACACCTTC.

The rearrangement joins TRBV30 to TRBJ2-3; no definite D call. V lost 5 bases and J lost 6, with 9 bases in between. This CDR3 spans 11 amino acids. From germline, CDR1 is GTSNPN and CDR2 SVGIG (reference sequence). The CDR3, as DNA: TGTGCCTGGGGCCCCAGTGATACGCAGTATTTT. Protein sequence: CAWGPSDTQYF.

The chain joins TRBV18 to TRBJ1-2, with 9 positions matching TRBD1. After removal of 3 bases from V and 8 bases from J, the junction contained 10 bases not matched to a gene. The germline V gene encodes CDR1 KGHSH and CDR2 LQKENI. The CDR3 sequence is 15 residues long. The CDR3 coding sequence is TGTGCCAGCTCACCGCCTACAGGGGGCTCGAGGGGCTACACCTTC. Translating it yields CASSPPTGGSRGYTF.

The chain couples TRBV9 to TRBJ1-1, with D perhaps TRBD1 (5 bases). The CDR3 is made up of 11 amino acids. V lost 0 bases, J lost 8 bases, and 5 bases lay in between. The V gene's germline CDR1 is SGDLS and CDR2 YYNGEE. The CDR3 sequence is CASSVEGEAFF. CDR3 DNA: TGTGCCAGCAGCGTAGAGGGGGAAGCTTTCTTT.

V gene TRBV14 combines with J gene TRBJ2-1; a weak D match, TRBD2 (6 bases). Germline V gene sequence: CDR1 SGHDN, CDR2 FVKESK. This CDR3 spans 17 amino acids. Trimming cost V 0 bases and J 7 bases, with 19 bases left between them. CDR3 nucleotides: TGTGCCAGCAGCCAAGATTATGGACACCCCGCGGGAAATGAGCAGTTCTTC. Translated, it gives CASSQDYGHPAGNEQFF.

The J gene is TRBJ2-1, the V gene TRBV4-1; a possible D gene is TRBD2 (7 bases). The CDR3 extends over 15 amino acids. Germline values: CDR1 MGHRA, CDR2 YSYEKL. The V and J ends lost 0 bases and 10 bases respectively, with 16 bases between them. DNA for the CDR3: TGCGCCAGCAGCCAAGAGGGGGGGGGACAACGGGAGCAGTTCTTC. It is translated as CASSQEGGGQREQFF.

The V and J genes are TRBV29-1 and TRBJ2-1; D unclear. There are 14 residues in the CDR3. Looked up from germline, CDR1 is SQVTM and CDR2 is ANQGSEA. The ends were cut back, 3 bases at V and 0 bases at J, with 9 bases in the middle. CDR3 nucleotide sequence: TGCAGCGTTGATGTCAGAAGCTCCTACAATGAGCAGTTCTTC. Its protein product is CSVDVRSSYNEQFF.

The chain recombines TRBV3-1 (or the pseudogene TRBV3-2) with TRBJ2-1; TRBD2 agrees at 7 bases. From germline, CDR1 is LGHDT and CDR2 YNNKEL (reference sequence). Trimming took 1 base from V and 1 from J; bases not matched to a gene: 1. The CDR3 is 15 residues long. CDR3 loop: CASSQVAGSYNEQFF. For the CDR3, the DNA is TGTGCCAGCAGCCAAGTAGCGGGTTCCTACAATGAGCAGTTCTTC.

The gene calls are TRBV11-2 and TRBJ1-2, with D maybe TRBD1 (5 bases). Trimming stripped 0 bases from V and 8 bases from J, with 13 bases between. From germline, CDR1 is SGHAT and CDR2 FQNNGV. The CDR3 is 14 amino acids. For the CDR3, the DNA is TGTGCCAGCAGCTTAGATCAAGTGACAGCGGGCTACACCTTC. Protein sequence: CASSLDQVTAGYTF.

The chain uses TRBV30 and TRBJ1-4; weak D call: TRBD1 (5 bases). The length of the CDR3 is 14 residues. Trimming removed 2 bases from V and 6 bases from J, with 13 bases in between. Germline CDR1 is GTSNPN and CDR2 is SVGIG (reference sequence). The CDR3: CAWSSGTGHEKLFF. DNA of the CDR3: TGTGCCTGGAGTAGCGGGACTGGACATGAAAAACTGTTTTTT.

This clone appeared once. This chain joins TRBV6-4 and TRBJ1-3, with 7 bases identical to TRBD1. The trim removed 6 bases at V and 4 bases at J, leaving 9 bases unmatched. CDR3 size: 15 residues. Germline lookup yields CDR1 MRHNA and CDR2 SNTAGT. This CDR3 is CASSPNRGAGNTIYF. Here the CDR3 DNA reads TGTGCCAGCAGCCCAAACAGGGGAGCAGGAAACACCATATATTTT.

The rearrangement uses TRBV7-2 and TRBJ2-3; D remains unclear. The V gene's germline CDR1 is SGHTA and CDR2 FQGNSA. V was cut by 0 bases and J by 0 bases, with 7 bases left in between. The CDR3 spans 15 residues. CDR3 amino acids: CASSLAALSTDTQYF. The CDR3 DNA sequence: TGTGCCAGCAGCTTAGCGGCCCTCAGCACAGATACGCAGTATTTT.

This chain joins TRBV6-5 and TRBJ2-3; a weak D match, TRBD2 (6 bases). Germline loops: CDR1 MNHEY, CDR2 SVGAGI. The V end lost 8 bases, the J end lost 3 bases, and 15 bases lay between the germline ends. The CDR3 sequence is 14 residues long. The CDR3 sequence: CASGSRSGTDTQYF. The CDR3 DNA follows: TGTGCCAGCGGTAGCCGAAGCGGGACAGATACGCAGTATTTT.

This chain connects TRBV10-3 to TRBJ1-1; D call uncertain. The CDR3 runs to 12 residues. V lost 0 bases to trimming and J lost 3 bases, with 2 bases between them. Germline assignment: CDR1 ENHRY and CDR2 SYGVKD. The chain's CDR3 is CAISESDTEAFF. DNA for the CDR3: TGTGCCATCAGTGAGTCCGACACTGAAGCTTTCTTT.

This sequence joins TRBV6-4 and TRBJ1-4; TRBD1 matches 8 bases. The germline gives CDR1 MRHNA, CDR2 SNTAGT. V lost 6 bases to trimming and J lost 6 bases; unmatched junction nucleotides: 9. There are 15 residues in the CDR3. The CDR3 nucleotides are TGTGCCAGCAGCGGGCTACAGGGGGTTCATGAAAAACTGTTTTTT. Its protein product is CASSGLQGVHEKLFF.

V gene TRBV3-1 (or the pseudogene TRBV3-2) combines with J gene TRBJ1-2; 11 positions agree with TRBD1. This CDR3 comprises 18 residues. Germline V lookup: CDR1 LGHDT, CDR2 YNNKEL (reference sequence). V lost 3 bases, J lost 1 base, and 10 bases stayed unmatched. CDR3 residues: CASSHRTGGWGVNYGYTF. For the CDR3, the DNA is TGTGCCAGCAGCCACAGGACAGGGGGCTGGGGGGTTAACTATGGCTACACCTTC.

This rearrangement joins TRBV3-1 (or the pseudogene TRBV3-2) to TRBJ2-4; TRBD2 matches 7 bases. The length of the CDR3 is 16 residues. The V gene end was trimmed by 1 base and the J gene end by 0 bases; junction bases not matched to a gene: 3. The germline CDR1 and CDR2 sequences are LGHDT and YNNKEL (reference sequence). CDR3 bases: TGTGCCAGCAGCCAAGGGGAGCGGGGAGCCAAAAACATTCAGTACTTC. It encodes CASSQGERGAKNIQYF.

The rearrangement joins TRBV18 to TRBJ2-7; the D is unclear. V dropped 8 bases and J dropped 0 bases, with 8 bases sitting between them. This CDR3 comprises 12 residues. In germline, CDR1 is KGHSH, CDR2 LQKENI. This chain's CDR3 is CASATGSYEQYF. The CDR3 coding sequence is TGTGCCAGCGCAACTGGCTCCTACGAGCAGTACTTC.

The V call is TRBV18, the J call TRBJ2-7, with TRBD1 as a possible D gene (5 bases). This CDR3 comprises 13 residues. V lost 3 bases and J lost 2, with 8 bases in between. CDR1 is KGHSH, CDR2 LQKENI, per germline. The chain's CDR3 is CASSPRQTYEQYF. CDR3 nucleotide sequence: TGTGCCAGCTCACCTCGACAGACCTACGAGCAGTACTTC.

The V and J genes are TRBV15 and TRBJ2-1; D perhaps matches TRBD2 (6 bases). Trimming removed 7 bases at V and 10 bases at J, with 11 bases between. The germline gives CDR1 LNHNV, CDR2 YYDKDF (reference sequence). The CDR3 loop spans 11 amino acids. The CDR3 coding sequence is TGTGCCACCAAGTCGGGAGAAGAGCAGTTCTTC. As protein: CATKSGEEQFF.